This T cell receptor (beta chain) was identified during a study of metastatic and nonmetastatic thyroid tumors. This clone appeared many times. Thyroid surgery had not been preceded by any treatment in any patient. In the original processing: For papillary thyroid cancer, a distant-metastasis classifier was constructed from CDR3 differences observed across clinicopathological groups. TCRdb reprocessed the PCR reads using MiXCR. TCRdb's processing, not the authors', yielded these V and J calls. In the table there are roughly 89,000 clones, under 15% of which are singletons. The germline V and J ends were trimmed by 0 bases and 3 bases, with 5 bases remaining between them. Germline values: CDR1 SGHAT, CDR2 FQDESV (reference sequence). The CDR3 length is 14 residues.

V is TRBV11-1 and J is TRBJ2-2; D gene unclear. This receptor was identified in a female donor with papillary thyroid cancer or a benign thyroid nodule (not recorded which). Some clones in this sample may be carry-over from other donors' samples. The sample consisted of tumor tissue. The CDR3 coding sequence is TGTGCCAGCAGCTTAGCGCCTCACACCGGGGAGCTGTTTTTT. Encoded protein: CASSLAPHTGELFF. The variable domain in full, completed from reference TRBV11-1 and TRBJ2-2, reads EAEVAQSPRYKITEKSQAVAFWCDPISGHATLYWYRQILGQGPELLVQFQDESVVDDSQLPKDRFSAERLKGVDSTLKIQPAELGDSAMYLCASSLAPHTGELFFGEGSRLTVL.